The 32 T cell receptor beta chains below come from one sample, sequenced in a study of shared clonotypes between healthy human individuals. Clones were read by immunoSEQ multiplex PCR, and TCRdb kept only the in-frame ones, dropping some. The sample contains about 1.5 million clones, around 98% of which appear only once. Sequencing used naive CD4+ T cells sorted from blood. Specified subset: CD45RA+ positively selected. These receptors came from a young man in good health.

V gene TRBV6-1 combines with J gene TRBJ2-5, with TRBD1 matching over 10 bases. Looked up from germline, CDR1 is MNHNS and CDR2 is SASEGT. V was pared by 7 bases and J by 2 bases, with 1 base of the junction left unmatched. The CDR3 contains 13 residues. As DNA, the CDR3 is TGTGCCAGCAAGGGACAGGGGCAAGAGACCCAGTACTTC. Translation: CASKGQGQETQYF.

The chain joins TRBV7-9 to TRBJ1-2; TRBD1 matches 9 bases. CDR1 SEHNR and CDR2 FQNEAQ come from the germline V gene (reference sequence). V was clipped by 6 bases and J by 4 bases; unmatched bases: 15. The CDR3 is made up of 17 amino acids. In nucleotides, the CDR3 is TGTGCCAGCAGTTCACCTCCTTCCGGGACAGGGATCTATGGCTACACCTTC. Translating it yields CASSSPPSGTGIYGYTF.

The rearrangement uses TRBV28 and TRBJ2-1; 15 positions agree with TRBD2. The germline CDR1 and CDR2 sequences are MDHEN and SYDVKM. Germline trimming cut 6 bases from V and 3 bases from J; bases unmatched to any gene: 6. This CDR3 is built from 17 residues. DNA of the CDR3: TGTGCCAGCAGGGGGACTAGCGGGAGGTCAAACTACAATGAGCAGTTCTTC. It yields the protein CASRGTSGRSNYNEQFF.

The V and J genes are TRBV7-2 and TRBJ1-1; 8 nucleotides match TRBD1. Germline lookup yields CDR1 SGHTA and CDR2 FQGNSA. V lost 4 bases, J lost 1 base, and 2 bases stayed unmatched. The CDR3 is made up of 14 amino acids. The DNA for the CDR3 is TGTGCCAGCAGCTCACAGGGGGGGAACACTGAAGCTTTCTTT. This sequence encodes CASSSQGGNTEAFF.

This chain links TRBV21-1 with TRBJ2-5; the table's D gene call, TRBD1, was not cross checked with the DNA. TRBV21-1 is a pseudogene segment. The CDR3 is 15 amino acids. The CDR3 nucleotides are TGTGCCAGCAGCAAATATTTAGACAGAAAAGAGACCCAGTACTTC. Translating it yields CASSKYLDRKETQYF.

This clone was counted a single time. CDR3 nucleotide sequence: TGTGCCAGCAGCTTCCCTGAGGGGGTCACAGATACGCAGTATTTT. Translation gives CASSFPEGVTDTQYF. This sequence joins TRBV5-4 and TRBJ2-3; D might be TRBD1 (6 bases). Germline values: CDR1 SGHNT, CDR2 YYREEE (reference sequence). Trimming pared 2 bases from V and 2 bases from J, leaving 12 bases between. This CDR3 has 15 amino acids. Using reference TRBV5-4 and TRBJ2-3 for the parts outside the CDR3, the full variable domain is ETGVTQSPTHLIKTRGQQVTLRCSSQSGHNTVSWYQQALGQGPQFIFQYYREEENGRGNFPPRFSGLQFPNYSSELNVNALELDDSALYLCASSFPEGVTDTQYFGPGTRLTVL.

The CDR3 loop reads CASSEWGVDQPQHF. CDR3 DNA sequence: TGTGCCAGCAGTGAATGGGGGGTTGATCAGCCCCAGCATTTT. V usage is TRBV2 and J usage is TRBJ1-5, with D possibly being TRBD1 (5 bases). The V gene's germline CDR1 is SNHLY and CDR2 FYNNEI. Trimming left V 2 bases short and J 5 bases short, with 10 bases between. This CDR3 is 14 amino acids long.

The gene calls are TRBV2 and TRBJ2-7; D perhaps matches TRBD2 (6 bases). V lost 8 bases to trimming and J lost 5 bases, with 19 bases between them. Germline V lookup: CDR1 SNHLY, CDR2 FYNNEI. This CDR3 is built from 14 residues. DNA of the CDR3: TGTGCCAGCTCCGGAGGGCTAGCGAGGGACGAGCAGTACTTC. Protein sequence: CASSGGLARDEQYF. The variable domain in full, completed from reference TRBV2 and TRBJ2-7, reads EPEVTQTPSHQVTQMGQEVILRCVPISNHLYFYWYRQILGQKVEFLVSFYNNEISEKSEIFDDQFSVERPDGSNFTLKIRSTKLEDSAMYFCASSGGLARDEQYFGPGTRLTVT.

The rearrangement links TRBV5-6 to TRBJ2-2, with 7 nucleotides matching TRBD2. This CDR3 has 14 residues. J gave up 5 bases and V 0 bases, and 1 base lay outside the gene matches. In germline, CDR1 is SGHDT, CDR2 YYEEEE. CDR3 sequence reads: CASSLVGGTGELFF. The DNA of the CDR3 is TGTGCCAGCAGCTTGGTGGGAGGGACCGGGGAGCTGTTTTTT.

This chain joins TRBV11-2 and TRBJ1-2; D ambiguous. The length of the CDR3 is 13 residues. Trimming stripped 6 bases from V and 4 bases from J, with 12 bases between. Germline CDR1 SGHAT, CDR2 FQNNGV. CDR3 loop: CASRSTGTYGYTF. CDR3 sequence (DNA): TGTGCCAGCAGATCGACGGGAACCTATGGCTACACCTTC.

This chain links TRBV5-1 with TRBJ2-5, with D unclear. Germline assignment: CDR1 SGHRS and CDR2 YFSETQ. The CDR3 has 14 amino acids. V shed 4 bases and J shed 1 base, with 11 bases lying between them. The CDR3 here is CASSRSFIQETQYF. CDR3 DNA: TGCGCCAGCAGCCGATCGTTTATCCAAGAGACCCAGTACTTC. Together with reference TRBV5-1 and TRBJ2-5, the CDR3 gives the full variable domain: KAGVTQTPRYLIKTRGQQVTLSCSPISGHRSVSWYQQTPGQGLQFLFEYFSETQRNKGNFPGRFSGRQFSNSRSEMNVSTLELGDSALYLCASSRSFIQETQYFGPGTRLLVL.

The V and J genes are TRBV10-3 and TRBJ2-4, with D hard to call. Trimming took 4 bases from V and 0 from J, leaving 16 bases between them. The CDR3 is 17 residues long. Germline CDR1 ENHRY, CDR2 SYGVKD. The CDR3 reads CAISVGSQPLAKNIQYF. The CDR3 DNA follows: TGTGCCATCAGTGTGGGGTCCCAACCACTAGCCAAAAACATTCAGTACTTC.

Here the CDR3 reads CASSYTVNQPQHF. The CDR3 DNA is TGTGCCAGCAGTTACACGGTCAATCAGCCCCAGCATTTT. The chain combines TRBV6-6 with TRBJ1-5; D call uncertain. CDR3 length equals 13 residues. Trimming left V 2 bases short and J 3 bases short, with 5 bases between. Germline V gene sequence: CDR1 MNHNY, CDR2 SVGAGI (reference sequence).

The gene calls are TRBV7-9 and TRBJ2-1; D call uncertain. In germline, CDR1 is SEHNR, CDR2 FQNEAQ (reference sequence). The CDR3 has 12 amino acids. Trimming stripped 5 bases from V and 8 bases from J, with 10 bases between. The CDR3 region is CASSALGHEQFF. The CDR3, as DNA: TGTGCCAGCAGCGCCCTCGGGCATGAGCAGTTCTTC.

The J gene is TRBJ2-1, the V gene TRBV6-4, with 11 positions matching TRBD2. Germline lookup yields CDR1 MRHNA and CDR2 SNTAGT. Trimming took 3 bases from V and 3 from J; bases not matched to a gene: 4. This CDR3 contains 16 residues. CDR3 sequence reads: CASSEIGLAGYNEQFF. CDR3 DNA sequence: TGTGCCAGCAGTGAAATTGGACTAGCGGGCTACAATGAGCAGTTCTTC.

V and J are TRBV5-4 and TRBJ2-7; 10 bases fit TRBD2. Trimming took 3 bases from V and 6 from J; bases not matched to a gene: 9. The germline V gene has CDR1 SGHNT and CDR2 YYREEE (reference sequence). This CDR3 has 15 residues. CDR3 sequence reads: CASSSGTSAPGEQYF. The CDR3 DNA reads as TGTGCCAGCAGCTCCGGGACTAGCGCCCCCGGCGAGCAGTACTTC.

The chain uses TRBV2 and TRBJ2-7; the match to TRBD1 covers 8 bases. Per germline, CDR1 SNHLY and CDR2 FYNNEI. Trimming at V came to 9 bases and at J to 2 bases, leaving 9 bases not matched to a gene. The CDR3 is 14 amino acids. The CDR3 is CASIKGQETYEQYF. Here the CDR3 DNA reads TGTGCCAGTATCAAGGGACAGGAAACCTACGAGCAGTACTTC.

The J gene is TRBJ1-1, the V gene TRBV5-1; a weak D match, TRBD1 (6 bases). Trimming took off 4 bases at V and 1 base at J, with 17 bases between the two ends. Germline V CDR1 and CDR2: SGHRS, YFSETQ. The CDR3 is made up of 16 amino acids. The CDR3 spells CASSPGGDTQNTEAFF. The CDR3 nucleotides read TGCGCCAGCAGCCCCGGGGGGGACACACAGAACACTGAAGCTTTCTTT.

This chain joins TRBV2 and TRBJ2-1, with 7 bases that match TRBD1. The V segment lost 8 bases and the J segment 4 bases; nucleotides outside the gene matches: 5. In germline, CDR1 is SNHLY, CDR2 FYNNEI. The CDR3 runs 13 residues. CDR3 sequence (DNA): TGTGCCAGCTACCGGGACAGTTACAATGAGCAGTTCTTC. Residues: CASYRDSYNEQFF.

This chain uses TRBV7-2 with TRBJ2-7, with D tentatively TRBD1 (6 bases). The CDR3 has 12 residues. V lost 5 bases and J 6 bases, leaving 11 bases between the germline ends. Germline CDR1 reads SGHTA; CDR2 reads FQGNSA. DNA of the CDR3: TGTGCCAGCAGCGTACAGGGTTCCGAGCAGTACTTC. Translated, it gives CASSVQGSEQYF.

V usage is TRBV19 and J usage is TRBJ2-7; 8 nucleotides agree with TRBD2. Germline V CDR1 and CDR2: LNHDA, SQIVND (reference sequence). Trimming at V came to 1 base and at J to 6 bases, leaving 11 bases not matched to a gene. This CDR3 comprises 16 residues. The CDR3 region is CASSIVERERLREQYF. The CDR3, as DNA: TGTGCCAGTAGTATAGTGGAGCGGGAGAGGCTTCGCGAGCAGTACTTC.

The V gene is TRBV9, the J gene TRBJ2-7; D call uncertain. Germline V gene lookup returns CDR1 SGDLS and CDR2 YYNGEE. V gave up 0 bases and J gave up 5 bases, with 9 bases separating them. CDR3 length: 13 residues. The CDR3 reads CASSVDRTNEQYF. The CDR3 DNA is TGTGCCAGCAGCGTAGACCGGACGAACGAGCAGTACTTC. The whole variable domain, remainder taken from reference TRBV9 and TRBJ2-7, is DSGVTQTPKHLITATGQRVTLRCSPRSGDLSVYWYQQSLDQGLQFLIQYYNGEERAKGNILERFSAQQFPDLHSELNLSSLELGDSALYFCASSVDRTNEQYFGPGTRLTVT.

The chain is built from TRBV29-1 and TRBJ2-1; D ambiguous. Germline loops: CDR1 SQVTM, CDR2 ANQGSEA. Trimming cost V 3 bases and J 13 bases, with 19 bases left between them. The CDR3 length is 13 residues. CDR3 DNA sequence: TGCAGCGTTGATATGCAGCCAGGAGCCGGACAGTTCTTC. Encoded protein: CSVDMQPGAGQFF.

The rearrangement joins TRBV29-1 to TRBJ2-1; D is possibly TRBD2 (5 bases). V dropped 2 bases and J dropped 3 bases, with 11 bases sitting between them. The germline gives CDR1 SQVTM, CDR2 ANQGSEA. The CDR3 is 14 amino acids. CDR3: CSVELLASYNEQFF. CDR3 in DNA: TGCAGCGTTGAACTCCTAGCTAGCTACAATGAGCAGTTCTTC.

V gene TRBV4-1 combines with J gene TRBJ2-3; D not certain. Germline V gene data show CDR1 as MGHRA and CDR2 as YSYEKL. The ends were cut back, 0 bases at V and 6 bases at J, with 10 bases in the middle. This CDR3 is built from 14 residues. CDR3 in amino acids: CASSQEKISDTQYF. The CDR3, as DNA: TGCGCCAGCAGCCAAGAGAAGATAAGCGATACGCAGTATTTT.

As for this clone: This sample includes further DNA sequences coding for the same CDR3. The chain recombines TRBV4-3 with TRBJ2-1, with D perhaps matching TRBD2 (6 bases). CDR3 size: 17 residues. Germline-derived CDR1 and CDR2 are LGHNA and YSLEER. V was clipped by 0 bases and J by 0 bases, with 12 bases between them. The CDR3 DNA reads as TGCGCCAGCAGCCAAGAACTTGCCGGGAGCTCCTACAATGAGCAGTTCTTC. It is translated as CASSQELAGSSYNEQFF.

This CDR3 reads CASSAFGQAPEQYF. CDR3 nucleotides: TGCGCCAGCAGCGCCTTTGGGCAGGCACCCGAGCAGTACTTC. The V call is TRBV5-1, the J call TRBJ2-7, with unresolved D. This CDR3 region has 14 residues. Germline CDR1 and CDR2: SGHRS and YFSETQ. The V end was cut by 4 bases, the J end by 6 bases, with 17 bases between.

In DNA form, the CDR3 reads TGTGCCAGCTCCGCGATCCCGGGACAGGGTTTGGGAATCTCTGGAAACACCATATATTTT. Its translation is CASSAIPGQGLGISGNTIYF. The chain employs TRBV18 and TRBJ1-3, with TRBD1 identical over 9 bases. V shed 6 bases, J shed 0 bases, and the junction held 18 bases outside the gene matches. Germline V gene lookup returns CDR1 KGHSH and CDR2 LQKENI. The CDR3 spans 20 residues.

This rearrangement joins TRBV4-1 to TRBJ2-1; D is perhaps TRBD1 or TRBD2 (7 bases each). Deletions cut 0 bases from V and 8 bases from J, with 23 bases between. The CDR3 extends over 18 amino acids. The V gene's germline CDR1 is MGHRA and CDR2 YSYEKL. Written as DNA, the CDR3 is TGCGCCAGCAGCCAAGAGTCCCAGGGGGGGGGCATTTCATATGAGCAGTTCTTC. The encoded protein is CASSQESQGGGISYEQFF.

Regarding this clone: Other DNA sequences in the same sample also yield this CDR3. This chain connects TRBV5-4 to TRBJ2-7; 8 bases fit TRBD1. Trimming cost V 3 bases and J 6 bases; bases outside gene matches: 8. CDR3 size: 14 residues. CDR1 and CDR2 (germline): SGHNT, YYREEE (reference sequence). The CDR3 bases are TGTGCCAGCAGCTCTCCCGGACAGGGTTCCGAGCAGTACTTC. It specifies CASSSPGQGSEQYF.

J is TRBJ2-1 and V is TRBV7-2; D not resolved. The germline CDR1 and CDR2 sequences are SGHTA and FQGNSA. With 5 bases removed from V and 0 bases from J, the gap between germline ends came to 8 bases. The CDR3 contains 14 residues. CDR3 in DNA: TGTGCCAGCAGCCCCGGGCTCTCCTACAATGAGCAGTTCTTC. The encoded protein is CASSPGLSYNEQFF.

The chain's CDR3 is CASSSRRGGGTDTQYF. In nucleotides, the CDR3 is TGTGCCAGCAGCTCACGCAGGGGAGGGGGCACAGATACGCAGTATTTT. V usage is TRBV7-9 and J usage is TRBJ2-3; D perhaps matches TRBD2 (7 bases). The CDR3 is made up of 16 amino acids. V was trimmed by 4 bases and J by 1 base, leaving 15 bases between them. Per germline, CDR1 SEHNR and CDR2 FQNEAQ (reference sequence).